This T cell receptor (beta chain) was observed in a study of shared clonotypes between healthy human individuals. About the study: In total, the donors were a couple of women and a few men aged 18 to 49. Each donor had three CD4 naive, three CD4 memory, two CD8 naive and one CD8 memory plate. Study observations and caveats: Non-shared clonotypes had lower generation probabilities than clonotypes shared by all four sorted-subset donors. Memory subsets had estimated richness that was generally smaller than that of naive subsets.

Germline loops: CDR1 KGHSH, CDR2 LQKENI. The CDR3 runs to 15 residues. V was clipped by 3 bases and J by 10 bases, with 18 bases between them. Some clones are missing from TCRdb's copy, which holds only in-frame ones; the method was immunoSEQ multiplex PCR. The profile shows about 2.3 million clones, 85% to 95% of them singletons. This clone has just one count. As yet, its antigen is unknown. The specimen was naive CD4+ T cells from PBMCs. Subset defined: CD45RA+ positively selected. The V and J genes are TRBV18 and TRBJ2-2; TRBD1 is a possible D gene (6 bases). The sequence was obtained from a man between 18 and 35 years old in good health. Some clones in this sample may be carry-over from other donors' samples. The DNA for the CDR3 is TGTGCCAGCTCACCTATCAGGGGCCAGGGCCTGGAGCTGTTTTTT. This codes for CASSPIRGQGLELFF.